Below, 14 T cell receptor beta chains from the same sample are listed, as sequenced in a study of vaccination and CD4 T cells after COVID-19. Their recognized antigens are unknown. Cultured CD4+ T cell DNA was sequenced using the Oncomine TCR Beta short-read assay. TCRdb fed the PCR reads into MiXCR, producing one record per CDR3 protein. The sample has nearly 15,000 distinct CDR3 sequences; about 83% are singletons. Specified treatment: approximately nine-day PBMC culture with coronavirus spike peptide pools or control peptides (ViraFEST assay). The sample was CD4+ T cells from blood, cultured in vitro, taken after SARS-CoV-2 vaccination. These receptor sequences come from a human donor who received a COVID-19 vaccine.

The table lists this clonotype with a few counts. The chain joins TRBV6-5 to TRBJ2-2, with D hard to call. The CDR3 has 16 residues. Germline-derived CDR1 and CDR2 are MNHEY and SVGAGI. Trimming removed 4 bases at V and 1 base at J, with 13 bases between. Here the CDR3 reads CASSWGRGLNTGELFF. The CDR3 nucleotides read TGTGCCAGCAGTTGGGGTCGAGGTTTGAACACCGGGGAGCTGTTTTTT.

V is TRBV20-1 and J is TRBJ2-5, with TRBD2 identical over 13 bases. This CDR3 is built from 14 residues. V dropped 7 bases and J dropped 5; count of bases not matched to a gene: 7. Germline V gene lookup returns CDR1 DFQATT and CDR2 SNEGSKA (reference sequence). CDR3 sequence reads: CSVGLAGERETQYF. CDR3 DNA: TGCAGTGTCGGACTAGCGGGAGAACGGGAGACCCAGTACTTC.

This chain connects TRBV11-3 to TRBJ1-6, with TRBD1 matching 7 bases. The CDR3 is 15 residues long. The germline CDR1 and CDR2 sequences are SGHNT and YENEEA. The V gene end was trimmed by 5 bases and the J gene end by 6 bases; junction bases not matched to a gene: 7. CDR3 nucleotides: TGTGCCAGCAGCACCCGGGACAGCCTTAATTCACCCCTCCACTTT. Protein: CASSTRDSLNSPLHF.

This chain joins TRBV10-1 and TRBJ2-5, with 8 positions matching TRBD1. This CDR3 contains 15 residues. With V trimmed by 6 bases and J by 5 bases, 11 bases remained unmatched. Germline values: CDR1 WNHNN, CDR2 SYGVQD (reference sequence). The CDR3: CASSGRGQWDETQYF. The CDR3, as DNA: TGCGCCAGCAGCGGCAGGGGGCAATGGGATGAGACCCAGTACTTC.

This clonotype was counted a single time. The V call is TRBV6-1, the J call TRBJ1-6, with a tentative D call TRBD1 (5 bases). The CDR3 length is 15 residues. V shed 7 bases and J shed 14 bases, with 24 bases lying between them. Germline assignment: CDR1 MNHNS and CDR2 SASEGT. CDR3 residues: CASTVGRSPPGALHF. CDR3 nucleotide sequence: TGTGCCAGCACCGTTGGACGGAGCCCCCCGGGGGCCCTCCACTTT.

The chain carries TRBV29-1 and TRBJ1-2; TRBD1 matches 7 bases. The V and J ends lost 5 bases and 2 bases, in that order; junction bases with no gene match: 11. This CDR3 has 15 amino acids. The germline V gene encodes CDR1 SQVTM and CDR2 ANQGSEA. CDR3 coding DNA: TGCAGCGTTACGCCCGGACTGACAGGGAACTATGGCTACACCTTC. It yields the protein CSVTPGLTGNYGYTF.

The V call is TRBV7-9, the J call TRBJ1-5; D remains ambiguous. The CDR3 consists of 15 residues. Germline V gives CDR1 SEHNR, CDR2 FQNEAQ (reference sequence). Trimming shortened V by 1 base and J by 1 base, and 8 bases separated the two germline ends. The CDR3 DNA is TGTGCCAGCAGCTTAGGAGACCTCAGCAATCAGCCCCAGCATTTT. The encoded protein is CASSLGDLSNQPQHF.

This rearrangement joins TRBV20-1 to TRBJ1-2; D gene uncertain. The CDR3 is 14 amino acids. Germline CDR1 reads DFQATT; CDR2 reads SNEGSKA (reference sequence). Trimming took off 6 bases at V and 4 bases at J, with 18 bases between the two ends. In nucleotides, the CDR3 is TGCAGTGCCGTGGGGTCTTTCGCCTCCTATGGCTACACCTTC. Encoded protein: CSAVGSFASYGYTF.

The V and J genes are TRBV7-2 and TRBJ1-1; the D is unclear. V was cut by 2 bases and J by 4 bases, with 11 bases left in between. This CDR3 is built from 14 residues. The V gene's germline CDR1 is SGHTA and CDR2 FQGNSA. This chain's CDR3 is CASSLLGGGTEAFF. CDR3 coding DNA: TGTGCCAGCAGCTTATTGGGTGGAGGCACTGAAGCTTTCTTT.

This chain connects TRBV11-2 to TRBJ2-1; TRBD2 aligns across 10 bases. Losses at the gene ends were 2 bases for V and 8 bases for J; bases not matched to a gene: 6. The germline V gene encodes CDR1 SGHAT and CDR2 FQNNGV. CDR3 size: 15 residues. CDR3 coding DNA: TGTGCCAGCAGCTTACAGCGGGGGGGCTGGTATGAGCAGTTCTTC. Its protein is CASSLQRGGWYEQFF.

The chain has TRBV7-9 and TRBJ2-7; D is unclear. Trimming took 3 bases from V and 1 from J, leaving 7 bases between them. This CDR3 spans 13 amino acids. From germline, CDR1 is SEHNR and CDR2 FQNEAQ (reference sequence). The CDR3 sequence: CASSLGISYEQYF. CDR3 nucleotide sequence: TGTGCCAGCAGCTTGGGGATTTCCTACGAGCAGTACTTC.

This clonotype showed up just a few times. This sequence joins TRBV19 and TRBJ2-5; possibly TRBD1 or TRBD2 for D (5 bases each). This CDR3 region has 12 residues. The V end was cut by 9 bases, the J end by 4 bases, with 12 bases between. Germline values: CDR1 LNHDA, CDR2 SQIVND (reference sequence). CDR3 residues: CASSRGRETQYF. The DNA for the CDR3 is TGTGCCAGCTCAAGGGGACGAGAGACCCAGTACTTC.

The chain carries TRBV19 and TRBJ1-6, with a weak D call TRBD1 (5 bases). CDR1 is LNHDA, CDR2 SQIVND, per germline (reference sequence). V lost 3 bases, J lost 6 bases, and 9 bases lay in between. This CDR3 is built from 14 residues. The CDR3 here is CASSMGRANSPLHF. The CDR3 nucleotides are TGTGCCAGTAGTATGGGCAGGGCTAATTCACCCCTCCACTTT.

Notes on this clonotype: The junction and the germline gene differ at one end; a read error may be behind it. The gene calls are TRBV6-1 and TRBJ1-5; maybe TRBD1 (5 bases). Looked up from germline, CDR1 is MNHNS and CDR2 is SASEGT. This CDR3 is built from 13 residues. The chain's CDR3 is CASSRGYNQPRHF. DNA for the CDR3: TGTGCCAGCAGCCGGGGGTACAATCAGCCCCGGCATTTT.